This T cell receptor beta chain was captured by sequencing in a study of cytomegalovirus exposure and HLA in healthy donors. General observations from the study: The authors enumerated 150 to 200 TCR beta chains as linked to cytomegalovirus. Through in vitro validation, three CMV-associated chains were shown to be specific for CMV antigens.

Germline CDR1 SEHNR, CDR2 FQNEAQ (reference sequence). This CDR3 contains 16 residues. Trimming stripped 4 bases from V and 6 bases from J, with 18 bases between. Of note for this clone: Its antigen is not known.

Generated by immunoSEQ multiplex PCR, the TCRdb table keeps only in-frame clones and is missing some. The sample contains about 79,000 clones, approximately 93% of which appear only once. The sequencing input was PBMCs. V usage is TRBV7-9 and J usage is TRBJ1-4, with unresolved D. The TCR was taken from a woman aged 30 to 39 in good health and CMV-seronegative. This CDR3 is CASSSDPRGIDEKLFF. The DNA of the CDR3 is TGTGCCAGCAGCTCCGACCCACGAGGCATTGATGAAAAACTGTTTTTT.